The 17 T cell receptor beta chains below were found in one sample sequenced in a study of blood T cell repertoires in COVID-19 (dated by TCRdb to the early 2020s). Preparation of the library involved the immunoSEQ multiplex PCR assay. TCRdb stores this immuneACCESS table with in-frame sequences only. Part of the clones is absent; in the studies checked, under half of the shortfall reflects unresolved V genes, and no reason is known for the rest. The sample table records about 200,000 clones; approximately 83% of these occur just once. The ten top clones hold 3.3% of the sample. The sequencing input was peripheral blood. The source of these receptors is a man in his fifties or sixties with acute or convalescent COVID-19.

The sample holds one count of this clone. This chain uses TRBV29-1 with TRBJ2-7; no definite D call. The length of the CDR3 is 11 residues. Germline CDR1 reads SQVTM; CDR2 reads ANQGSEA. With 4 bases removed from V and 7 bases from J, the gap between germline ends came to 11 bases. The CDR3 spells CSVATLREQYF. CDR3 sequence (DNA): TGCAGCGTTGCTACGTTGAGGGAGCAGTACTTC.

This chain joins TRBV7-6 and TRBJ1-5; D might be TRBD1 (6 bases). The CDR3 has 14 residues. Trimming pared 1 base from V and 2 bases from J, leaving 6 bases between. From germline, CDR1 is SGHVS and CDR2 FNYEAQ. CDR3 amino acids: CASSLGQGNQPQHF. The CDR3 nucleotides are TGTGCCAGCAGCTTAGGACAGGGCAATCAGCCCCAGCATTTT.

The chain is built from TRBV2 and TRBJ2-2; TRBD2 agrees at 9 bases. V was pared by 7 bases and J by 8 bases, with 11 bases of the junction left unmatched. Per germline, CDR1 SNHLY and CDR2 FYNNEI. CDR3 size: 15 residues. The CDR3 spells CASKGSGSPGGELFF. The DNA for the CDR3 is TGTGCCAGCAAAGGTAGCGGGAGCCCCGGAGGGGAGCTGTTTTTT.

V is TRBV2 and J is TRBJ1-5; TRBD1 matches at 9 bases. The CDR3 is made up of 13 amino acids. Germline lookup yields CDR1 SNHLY and CDR2 FYNNEI. The V and J ends lost 6 bases and 6 bases, in that order; junction bases with no gene match: 3. The CDR3 coding sequence is TGTGCCAGCAGGGACAGGGGTAGTCAGCCCCAGCATTTT. This translates into CASRDRGSQPQHF.

V is TRBV28 and J is TRBJ1-1, with 7 bases fitting TRBD1. After removal of 7 bases from V and 6 bases from J, the junction contained 11 bases not matched to a gene. Germline CDR1 is MDHEN and CDR2 is SYDVKM. CDR3 size: 14 residues. The CDR3 reads CASTELTGVAEAFF. The CDR3 region has the DNA TGTGCCAGCACCGAACTTACAGGGGTAGCTGAAGCTTTCTTT.

The chain joins TRBV6-6 to TRBJ2-3; 8 nucleotides align to TRBD2. The V gene end was trimmed by 6 bases and the J gene end by 5 bases; junction bases not matched to a gene: 13. Per the germline V gene, CDR1 is MNHNY and CDR2 is SVGAGI (reference sequence). CDR3 length: 16 residues. The CDR3 DNA reads TGTGCCAGCAGCTTACTGGGACTAGTCGGTGGAGATACGCAGTATTTT. Residues: CASSLLGLVGGDTQYF.

The CDR3 spells CASSFRGSVNTEAFF. For the CDR3, the DNA is TGTGCCAGCAGCTTCCGGGGGTCGGTGAACACTGAAGCTTTCTTT. The chain couples TRBV13 to TRBJ1-1; weak D call: TRBD1 (5 bases). The germline V gene has CDR1 PRHDT and CDR2 FYEKMQ (reference sequence). This CDR3 is 15 amino acids long. Trimming stripped 3 bases from V and 0 bases from J, with 11 bases between.

The chain is built from TRBV9 and TRBJ2-2, with 9 bases identical to TRBD2. J lost 0 bases, V lost 4 bases, and 7 bases had no gene match. Germline V gene sequence: CDR1 SGDLS, CDR2 YYNGEE. This CDR3 spans 17 amino acids. The CDR3 DNA reads as TGTGCCAGCAGCAGAGCTGCGGGAGGGACGAACACCGGGGAGCTGTTTTTT. Amino acid sequence: CASSRAAGGTNTGELFF. Based on the CDR3 plus reference TRBV9 and TRBJ2-2, the full variable domain is DSGVTQTPKHLITATGQRVTLRCSPRSGDLSVYWYQQSLDQGLQFLIQYYNGEERAKGNILERFSAQQFPDLHSELNLSSLELGDSALYFCASSRAAGGTNTGELFFGEGSRLTVL.

This chain connects TRBV11-2 to TRBJ2-7, with TRBD2 matching 8 bases. J gave up 0 bases and V 5 bases, and 9 bases lay outside the gene matches. From germline, CDR1 is SGHAT and CDR2 FQNNGV. CDR3 length equals 16 residues. The CDR3: CASSRGGTAISYEQYF. CDR3 DNA sequence: TGTGCCAGCAGCCGCGGGGGGACTGCGATCTCCTACGAGCAGTACTTC.

The chain employs TRBV19 and TRBJ2-3; 9 bases agree with TRBD1. This CDR3 has 16 amino acids. Per the germline V gene, CDR1 is LNHDA and CDR2 is SQIVND (reference sequence). The trim removed 5 bases at V and 3 bases at J, leaving 9 bases unmatched. CDR3 loop: CASSATGGWGTDTQYF. Written as DNA, the CDR3 is TGTGCCAGTAGTGCAACAGGGGGCTGGGGGACAGATACGCAGTATTTT.

This rearrangement joins TRBV4-3 to TRBJ1-4, with a tentative D call TRBD1 (5 bases). The germline V and J ends were trimmed by 4 bases and 0 bases, with 18 bases remaining between them. Per germline, CDR1 LGHNA and CDR2 YSLEER. The CDR3 runs to 18 residues. The CDR3 DNA follows: TGCGCCAGCAGCCTCTCCTGGCGGGGGACCCCAACTAATGAAAAACTGTTTTTT. Translated, it gives CASSLSWRGTPTNEKLFF.

This clone occurred once. J is TRBJ2-2 and V is TRBV19; 10 bases are shared with TRBD2. This CDR3 region has 14 residues. With V trimmed by 7 bases and J by 7 bases, 6 bases remained unmatched. Germline CDR1 LNHDA, CDR2 SQIVND (reference sequence). The CDR3 region has the DNA TGTGCCAGTACCCTAGCGGGAGTCAGCGGGGAGCTGTTTTTT. Translated, it gives CASTLAGVSGELFF.

The chain employs TRBV24-1 and TRBJ2-1, with D perhaps TRBD1 (5 bases). Deletions cut 2 bases from V and 7 bases from J, with 11 bases between. The germline CDR1 and CDR2 sequences are KGHDR and SFDVKD. This CDR3 spans 14 amino acids. This CDR3 is CATSDSAGRNEQFF. DNA of the CDR3: TGTGCCACCAGTGATTCAGCAGGGCGGAATGAGCAGTTCTTC.

The chain carries TRBV18 and TRBJ1-5; perhaps TRBD1 as D (6 bases). The germline V gene has CDR1 KGHSH and CDR2 LQKENI. The CDR3 length is 15 residues. Between the trimmed V and J ends, which lost 3 bases and 6 bases, there was a span of 15 bases. The CDR3 reads CASSPDGQTGQPQHF. The CDR3 nucleotides read TGTGCCAGCTCACCCGACGGACAGACCGGTCAGCCCCAGCATTTT.

This chain links TRBV2 with TRBJ2-2, with a possible D match to TRBD2 (5 bases). The germline gives CDR1 SNHLY, CDR2 FYNNEI. V shed 6 bases and J shed 8 bases, with 19 bases lying between them. The CDR3 loop spans 15 amino acids. The CDR3 reads CASRGTRALGGELFF. For the CDR3, the DNA is TGTGCCAGCAGGGGTACTAGGGCACTTGGGGGGGAGCTGTTTTTT. The variable domain in full, with the rest retrieved from reference TRBV2 and TRBJ2-2, is EPEVTQTPSHQVTQMGQEVILRCVPISNHLYFYWYRQILGQKVEFLVSFYNNEISEKSEIFDDQFSVERPDGSNFTLKIRSTKLEDSAMYFCASRGTRALGGELFFGEGSRLTVL.

This chain uses TRBV10-3 with TRBJ1-6; 9 nucleotides align to TRBD1. CDR3 length: 15 amino acids. V dropped 6 bases and J dropped 9; count of bases not matched to a gene: 9. Germline V CDR1 and CDR2: ENHRY, SYGVKD. CDR3: CAISEKGQGSSPLHF. The DNA of the CDR3 is TGTGCCATCAGCGAAAAGGGACAGGGATCTTCACCCCTCCACTTT.

The genes are TRBV20-1 and TRBJ1-5; tentatively, D is TRBD1 (6 bases). CDR3 length: 13 amino acids. Trimming cost V 3 bases and J 4 bases, with 10 bases left between them. Germline CDR1 DFQATT, CDR2 SNEGSKA (reference sequence). The CDR3 loop reads CSASLGQNQPQHF. CDR3 in DNA: TGCAGTGCTAGTTTGGGACAAAATCAGCCCCAGCATTTT.